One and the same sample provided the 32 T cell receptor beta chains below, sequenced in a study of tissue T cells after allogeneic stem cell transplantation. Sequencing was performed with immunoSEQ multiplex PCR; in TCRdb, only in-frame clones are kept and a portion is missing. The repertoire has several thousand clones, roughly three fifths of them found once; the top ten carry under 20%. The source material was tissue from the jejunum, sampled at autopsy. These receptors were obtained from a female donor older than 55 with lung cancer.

This CDR3 is CSVGDTTGELFF. The CDR3 DNA sequence: TGCAGCGTCGGGGACACCACCGGGGAGCTGTTTTTT. This chain connects TRBV29-1 to TRBJ2-2; TRBD1 might be the D (6 bases). Germline V gene sequence: CDR1 SQVTM, CDR2 ANQGSEA. With 6 bases removed from V and 4 bases from J, the gap between germline ends came to 9 bases. CDR3 length: 12 amino acids.

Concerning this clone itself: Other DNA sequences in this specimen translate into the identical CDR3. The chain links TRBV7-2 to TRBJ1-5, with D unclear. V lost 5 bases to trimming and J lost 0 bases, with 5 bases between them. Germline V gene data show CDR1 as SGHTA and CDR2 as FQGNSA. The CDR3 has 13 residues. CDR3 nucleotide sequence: TGTGCCAGCAGCCCATATAGCAATCAGCCCCAGCATTTT. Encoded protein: CASSPYSNQPQHF.

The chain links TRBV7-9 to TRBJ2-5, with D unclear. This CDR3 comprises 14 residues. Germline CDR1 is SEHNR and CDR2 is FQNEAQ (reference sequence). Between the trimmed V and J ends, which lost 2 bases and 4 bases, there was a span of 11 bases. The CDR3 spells CASSLHSTGETQYF. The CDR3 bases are TGTGCCAGCAGCTTACATTCGACCGGAGAGACCCAGTACTTC. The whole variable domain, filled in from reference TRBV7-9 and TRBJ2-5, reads DTGVSQNPRHKITKRGQNVTFRCDPISEHNRLYWYRQTLGQGPEFLTYFQNEAQLEKSRLLSDRFSAERPKGSFSTLEIQRTEQGDSAMYLCASSLHSTGETQYFGPGTRLLVL.

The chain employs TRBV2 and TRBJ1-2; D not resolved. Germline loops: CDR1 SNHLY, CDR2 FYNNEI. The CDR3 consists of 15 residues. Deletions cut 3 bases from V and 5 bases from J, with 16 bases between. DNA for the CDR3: TGTGCCAGCAGTGAGTCGTCCCGGGTCCGGTATGGCTACACCTTC. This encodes CASSESSRVRYGYTF.

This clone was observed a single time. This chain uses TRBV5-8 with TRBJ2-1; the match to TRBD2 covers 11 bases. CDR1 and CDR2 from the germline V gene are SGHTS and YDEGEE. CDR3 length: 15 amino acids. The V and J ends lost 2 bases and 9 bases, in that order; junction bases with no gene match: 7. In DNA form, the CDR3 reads TGTGCCAGCAGCTTACGTACTAGCGGGGGATCTGAGCAGTTCTTC. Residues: CASSLRTSGGSEQFF.

The CDR3: CASYARGTEAFF. DNA of the CDR3: TGTGCCAGCTACGCCAGGGGGACTGAAGCTTTCTTT. The rearrangement uses TRBV27 and TRBJ1-1; the match to TRBD1 covers 7 bases. CDR1 MNHEY and CDR2 SMNVEV come from the germline V gene (reference sequence). This CDR3 is built from 12 residues. The trim removed 8 bases at V and 5 bases at J, leaving 5 bases unmatched.

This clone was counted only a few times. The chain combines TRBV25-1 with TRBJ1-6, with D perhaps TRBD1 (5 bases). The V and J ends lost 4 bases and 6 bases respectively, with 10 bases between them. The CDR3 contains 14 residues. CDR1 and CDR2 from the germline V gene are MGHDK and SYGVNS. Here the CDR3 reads CASSAWGGNSPLHF. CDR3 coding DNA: TGTGCCAGCAGTGCGTGGGGGGGTAATTCACCCCTCCACTTT.

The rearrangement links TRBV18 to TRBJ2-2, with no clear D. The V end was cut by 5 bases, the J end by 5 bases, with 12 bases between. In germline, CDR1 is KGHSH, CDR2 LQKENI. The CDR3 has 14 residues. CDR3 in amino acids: CASSYKTPTGELFF. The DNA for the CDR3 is TGTGCCAGCTCATACAAAACCCCAACCGGGGAGCTGTTTTTT.

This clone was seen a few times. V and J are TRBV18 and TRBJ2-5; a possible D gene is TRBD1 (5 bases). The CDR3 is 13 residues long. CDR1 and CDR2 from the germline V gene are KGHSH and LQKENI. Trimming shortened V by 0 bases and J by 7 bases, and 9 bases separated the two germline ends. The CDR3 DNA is TGTGCCAGCTCACCACCAGCAACAGGGACCCAGTACTTC. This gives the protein CASSPPATGTQYF.

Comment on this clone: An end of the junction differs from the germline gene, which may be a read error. The CDR3 sequence: CASSPAGQGVFF. The CDR3 bases are TGTGCCAGCAGCCCAGCGGGGCAGGGAGTTTTTTTT. This chain connects TRBV7-8 to TRBJ2-3, with TRBD2 matching over 7 bases. CDR3 length: 12 residues. Germline V lookup: CDR1 SGHVS, CDR2 FQNEAQ.

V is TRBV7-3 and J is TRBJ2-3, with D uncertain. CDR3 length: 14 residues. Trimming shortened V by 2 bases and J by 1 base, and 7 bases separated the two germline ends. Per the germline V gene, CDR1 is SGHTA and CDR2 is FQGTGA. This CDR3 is CASSLSAGTDTQYF. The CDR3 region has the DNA TGTGCCAGCAGCTTATCCGCCGGCACAGATACGCAGTATTTT.

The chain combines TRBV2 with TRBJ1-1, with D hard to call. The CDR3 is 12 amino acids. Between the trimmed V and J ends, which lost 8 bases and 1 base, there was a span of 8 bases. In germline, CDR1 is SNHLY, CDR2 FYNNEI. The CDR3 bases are TGTGCCAGCTGGAGAAAGAACACTGAAGCTTTCTTT. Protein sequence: CASWRKNTEAFF.

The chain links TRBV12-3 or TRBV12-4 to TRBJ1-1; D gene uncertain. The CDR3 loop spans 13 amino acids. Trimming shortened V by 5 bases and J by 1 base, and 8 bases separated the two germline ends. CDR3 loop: CASSVHPNTEAFF. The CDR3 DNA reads TGTGCCAGCAGTGTACACCCGAACACTGAAGCTTTCTTT.

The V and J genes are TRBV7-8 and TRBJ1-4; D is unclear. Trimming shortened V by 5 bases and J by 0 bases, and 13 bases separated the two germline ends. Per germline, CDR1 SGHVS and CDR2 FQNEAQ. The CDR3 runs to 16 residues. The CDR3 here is CASSIYYTATNEKLFF. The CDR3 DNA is TGTGCCAGCAGCATATATTACACCGCAACTAATGAAAAACTGTTTTTT.

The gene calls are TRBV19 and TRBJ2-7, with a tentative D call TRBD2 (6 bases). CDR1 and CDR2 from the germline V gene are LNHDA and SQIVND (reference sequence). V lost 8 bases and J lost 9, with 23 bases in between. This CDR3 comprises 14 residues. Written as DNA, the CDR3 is TGTGCCAGTGGAGGAAGTAGCGGAGTTACGAGGCAGTACTTC. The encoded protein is CASGGSSGVTRQYF.

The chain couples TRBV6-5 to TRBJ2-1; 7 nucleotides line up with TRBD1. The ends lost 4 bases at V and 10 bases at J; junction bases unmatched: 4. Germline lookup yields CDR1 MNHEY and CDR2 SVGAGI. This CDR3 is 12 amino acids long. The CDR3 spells CASSSWTGEQFF. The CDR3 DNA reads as TGTGCCAGCAGTTCCTGGACAGGCGAGCAGTTCTTC.

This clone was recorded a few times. The CDR3 DNA reads as TGTGCCAGTACCCCGGACGGAAACTCCTACAATGAGCAGTTCTTC. Protein sequence: CASTPDGNSYNEQFF. The J gene is TRBJ2-1, the V gene TRBV19; D is unclear. Germline V gene sequence: CDR1 LNHDA, CDR2 SQIVND (reference sequence). The V gene lost 7 bases and the J gene lost 0 bases, with 13 bases spanning the gap. This CDR3 has 15 residues. The full variable domain, with the rest looked up from reference TRBV19 and TRBJ2-1, is DGGITQSPKYLFRKEGQNVTLSCEQNLNHDAMYWYRQDPGQGLRLIYYSQIVNDFQKGDIAEGYSVSREKKESFPLTVTSAQKNPTAFYLCASTPDGNSYNEQFFGPGTRLTVL.

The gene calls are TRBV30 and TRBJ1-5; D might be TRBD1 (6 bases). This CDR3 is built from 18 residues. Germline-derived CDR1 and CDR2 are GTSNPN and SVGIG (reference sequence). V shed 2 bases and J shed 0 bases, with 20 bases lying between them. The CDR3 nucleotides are TGTGCCTGGAGTCAAGTTAGGACAGCGGGCTATAGCAATCAGCCCCAGCATTTT. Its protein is CAWSQVRTAGYSNQPQHF.

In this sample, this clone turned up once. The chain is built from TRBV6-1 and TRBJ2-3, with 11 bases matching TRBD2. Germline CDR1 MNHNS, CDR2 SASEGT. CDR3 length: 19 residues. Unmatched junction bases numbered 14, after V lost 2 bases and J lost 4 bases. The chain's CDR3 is CASSEFVWASGRSADTQYF. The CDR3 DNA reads TGTGCCAGCAGTGAATTTGTTTGGGCTAGCGGGAGGAGCGCAGATACGCAGTATTTT.

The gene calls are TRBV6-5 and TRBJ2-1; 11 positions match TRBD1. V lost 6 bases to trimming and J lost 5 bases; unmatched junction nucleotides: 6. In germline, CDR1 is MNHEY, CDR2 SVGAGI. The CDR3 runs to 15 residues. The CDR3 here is CASSLGQGGHNEQFF. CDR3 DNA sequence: TGTGCCAGCAGCCTGGGACAGGGGGGACACAATGAGCAGTTCTTC.

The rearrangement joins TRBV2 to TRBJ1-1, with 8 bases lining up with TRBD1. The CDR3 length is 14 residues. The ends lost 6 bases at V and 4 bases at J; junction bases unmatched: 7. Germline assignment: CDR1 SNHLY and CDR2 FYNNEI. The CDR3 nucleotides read TGTGCCAGCAGGCCCGACAGGGGAGGCACTGAAGCTTTCTTT. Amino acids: CASRPDRGGTEAFF.

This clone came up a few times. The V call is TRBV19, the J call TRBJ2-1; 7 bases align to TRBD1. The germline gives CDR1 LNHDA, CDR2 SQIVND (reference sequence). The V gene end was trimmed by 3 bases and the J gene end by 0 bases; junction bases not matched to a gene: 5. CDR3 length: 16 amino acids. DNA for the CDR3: TGTGCCAGTAGTATTCCCGGGACAGCCTCCTACAATGAGCAGTTCTTC. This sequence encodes CASSIPGTASYNEQFF.

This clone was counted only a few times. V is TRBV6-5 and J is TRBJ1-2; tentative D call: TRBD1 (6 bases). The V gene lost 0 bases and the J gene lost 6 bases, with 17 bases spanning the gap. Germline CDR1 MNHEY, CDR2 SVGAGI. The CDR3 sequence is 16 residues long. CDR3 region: CASSYSRWGRVNGYTF. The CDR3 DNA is TGTGCCAGCAGTTACTCGAGATGGGGGCGAGTGAATGGCTACACCTTC.

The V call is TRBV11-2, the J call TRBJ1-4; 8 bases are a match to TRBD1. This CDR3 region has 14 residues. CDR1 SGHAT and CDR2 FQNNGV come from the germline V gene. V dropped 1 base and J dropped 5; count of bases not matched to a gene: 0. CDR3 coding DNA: TGTGCCAGCAGCTTAGCAGGGGGCAATGAAAAACTGTTTTTT. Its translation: CASSLAGGNEKLFF.

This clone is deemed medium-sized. This CDR3 reads CSARYYYGYTF. The CDR3 DNA follows: TGCAGTGCTAGATACTACTATGGCTACACCTTC. This chain joins TRBV20-1 and TRBJ1-2; D gene ambiguous. V gave up 2 bases and J gave up 3 bases, with 4 bases separating them. The CDR3 is 11 residues long. The germline V gene has CDR1 DFQATT and CDR2 SNEGSKA (reference sequence).

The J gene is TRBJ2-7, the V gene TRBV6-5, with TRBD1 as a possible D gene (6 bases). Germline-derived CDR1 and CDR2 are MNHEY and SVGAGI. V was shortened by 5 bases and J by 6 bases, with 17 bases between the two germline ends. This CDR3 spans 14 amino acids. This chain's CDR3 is CASSQGQYVSEQYF. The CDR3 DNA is TGTGCCAGCAGTCAGGGGCAGTACGTCTCCGAGCAGTACTTC.

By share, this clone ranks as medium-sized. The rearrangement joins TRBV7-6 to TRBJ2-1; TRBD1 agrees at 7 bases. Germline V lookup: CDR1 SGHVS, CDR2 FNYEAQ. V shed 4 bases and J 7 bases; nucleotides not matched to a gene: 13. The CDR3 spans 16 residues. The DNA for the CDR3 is TGTGCCAGCAGCTCTAGTCCCGGGACCAGGGGGAATGAGCAGTTCTTC. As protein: CASSSSPGTRGNEQFF.

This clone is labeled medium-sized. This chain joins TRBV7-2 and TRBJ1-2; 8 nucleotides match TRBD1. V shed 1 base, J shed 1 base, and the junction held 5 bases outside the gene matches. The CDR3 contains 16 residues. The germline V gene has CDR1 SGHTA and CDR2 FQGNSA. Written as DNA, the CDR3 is TGTGCCAGCAGCTTAGACCAGGGGGCTATTAACTATGGCTACACCTTC. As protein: CASSLDQGAINYGYTF.

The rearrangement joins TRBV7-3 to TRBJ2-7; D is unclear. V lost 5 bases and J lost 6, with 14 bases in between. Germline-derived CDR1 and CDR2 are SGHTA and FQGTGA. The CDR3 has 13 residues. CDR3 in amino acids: CASSPFPGSEQYF. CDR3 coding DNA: TGTGCCAGCAGCCCATTCCCGGGCTCCGAGCAGTACTTC.

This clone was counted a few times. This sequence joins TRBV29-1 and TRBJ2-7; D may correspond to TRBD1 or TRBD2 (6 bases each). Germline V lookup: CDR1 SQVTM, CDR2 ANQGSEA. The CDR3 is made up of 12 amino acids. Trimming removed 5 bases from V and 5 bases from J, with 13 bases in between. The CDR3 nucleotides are TGCAGCGTTTTGGGGGGCGGGAACGAGCAGTACTTC. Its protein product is CSVLGGGNEQYF.

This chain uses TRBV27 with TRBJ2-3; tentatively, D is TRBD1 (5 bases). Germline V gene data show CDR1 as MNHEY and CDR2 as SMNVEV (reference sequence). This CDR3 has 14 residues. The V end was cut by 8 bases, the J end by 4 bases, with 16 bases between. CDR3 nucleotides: TGTGCCAGCGCCAATCCCAGGGCCCCAGATACGCAGTATTTT. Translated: CASANPRAPDTQYF.

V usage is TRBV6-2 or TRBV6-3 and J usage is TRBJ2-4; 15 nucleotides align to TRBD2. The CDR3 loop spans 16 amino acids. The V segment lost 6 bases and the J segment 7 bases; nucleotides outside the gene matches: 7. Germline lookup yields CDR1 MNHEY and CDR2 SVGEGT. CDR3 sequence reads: CASSPGLAGGQNIQYF. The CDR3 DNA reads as TGTGCCAGCAGCCCCGGACTAGCGGGGGGGCAGAACATTCAGTACTTC.